This T cell receptor (beta chain) originates from a study of TIL therapy for anti-PD-1-resistant metastatic lung cancer. Time point: pre-treatment sample, taken before nivolumab and TIL therapy. As concerns this clone: Its target is unknown.

The study's findings and limits: The baseline peripheral repertoire was partially replaced by infused TIL clonotypes that later decayed. The cohort had more treatment-naive, never-smoker and oncogene-addicted patients than typical.

V lost 0 bases and J 5 bases, leaving 10 bases between the germline ends. CDR3 size: 14 residues. Germline values: CDR1 SGHRS, CDR2 YFSETQ. The libraries were made with immunoSEQ v3. The table came from immunoSEQ multiplex PCR; TCRdb's copy has only in-frame clones and leaves some out. The table has around 21,000 clones, just over 70% seen once. The J gene is TRBJ2-3, the V gene TRBV5-1; D perhaps matches TRBD2 (5 bases). This TCR derives from a person aged 25-80 years with non-small cell lung cancer. Sequencing was performed on blood, taken at baseline. CDR3: CASSLAGVGDTQYF. The DNA of the CDR3 is TGCGCCAGCAGCTTGGCCGGGGTAGGAGATACGCAGTATTTT.